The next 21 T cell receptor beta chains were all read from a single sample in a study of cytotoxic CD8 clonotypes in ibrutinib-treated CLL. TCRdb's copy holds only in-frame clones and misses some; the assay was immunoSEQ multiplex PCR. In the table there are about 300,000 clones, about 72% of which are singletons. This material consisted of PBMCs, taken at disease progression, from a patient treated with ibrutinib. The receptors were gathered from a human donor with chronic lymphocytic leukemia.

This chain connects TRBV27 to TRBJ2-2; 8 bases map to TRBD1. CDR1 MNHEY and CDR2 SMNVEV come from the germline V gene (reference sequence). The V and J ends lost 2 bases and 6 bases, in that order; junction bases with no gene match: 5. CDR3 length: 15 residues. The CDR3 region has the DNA TGTGCCAGCAGTTTAGGACAGGGATGGGCCGGGGAGCTGTTTTTT. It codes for CASSLGQGWAGELFF.

For the CDR3, the DNA is TGCGCCAGCAGCTTGGGCACGAATTCACCCCTCCACTTT. Amino acids: CASSLGTNSPLHF. The V call is TRBV5-1, the J call TRBJ1-6; D is undetermined. V was shortened by 0 bases and J by 7 bases, with 5 bases between the two germline ends. CDR1 and CDR2 from the germline V gene are SGHRS and YFSETQ. The length of the CDR3 is 13 residues.

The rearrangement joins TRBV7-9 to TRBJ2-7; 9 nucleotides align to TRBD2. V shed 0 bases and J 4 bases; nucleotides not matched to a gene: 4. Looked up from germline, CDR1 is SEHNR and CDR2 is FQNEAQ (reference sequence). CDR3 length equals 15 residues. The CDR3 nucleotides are TGTGCCAGCAGCTTAGCTAGCGGGAGTCAGTACGAGCAGTACTTC. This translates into CASSLASGSQYEQYF.

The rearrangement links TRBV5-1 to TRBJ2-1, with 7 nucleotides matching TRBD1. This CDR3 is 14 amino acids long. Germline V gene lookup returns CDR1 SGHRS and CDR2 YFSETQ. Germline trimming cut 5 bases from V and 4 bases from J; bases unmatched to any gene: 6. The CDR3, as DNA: TGCGCCAGCAGTGTGCAGGGGGAATACAATGAGCAGTTCTTC. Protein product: CASSVQGEYNEQFF. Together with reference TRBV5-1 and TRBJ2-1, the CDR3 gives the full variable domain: KAGVTQTPRYLIKTRGQQVTLSCSPISGHRSVSWYQQTPGQGLQFLFEYFSETQRNKGNFPGRFSGRQFSNSRSEMNVSTLELGDSALYLCASSVQGEYNEQFFGPGTRLTVL.

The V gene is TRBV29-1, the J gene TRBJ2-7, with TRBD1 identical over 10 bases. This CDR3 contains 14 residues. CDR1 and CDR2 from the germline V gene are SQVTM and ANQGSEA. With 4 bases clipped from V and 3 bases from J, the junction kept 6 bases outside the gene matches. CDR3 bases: TGCAGCGTTGGGGGGAGGGACAGGGGCTACGAGCAGTACTTC. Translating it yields CSVGGRDRGYEQYF.

DNA for the CDR3: TGTGCCAGCAGTGAAACCCCACAGGATACGCAGTATTTT. This codes for CASSETPQDTQYF. The chain employs TRBV6-1 and TRBJ2-3; unclear D gene. V lost 2 bases and J lost 6, with 9 bases in between. Germline V CDR1 and CDR2: MNHNS, SASEGT. CDR3 length: 13 amino acids.

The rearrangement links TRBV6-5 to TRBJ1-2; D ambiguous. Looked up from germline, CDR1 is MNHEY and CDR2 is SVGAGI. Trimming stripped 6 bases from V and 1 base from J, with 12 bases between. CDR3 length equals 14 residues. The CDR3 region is CASRDGVRNYGYTF. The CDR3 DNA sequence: TGTGCCAGCAGGGACGGTGTCCGTAACTATGGCTACACCTTC.

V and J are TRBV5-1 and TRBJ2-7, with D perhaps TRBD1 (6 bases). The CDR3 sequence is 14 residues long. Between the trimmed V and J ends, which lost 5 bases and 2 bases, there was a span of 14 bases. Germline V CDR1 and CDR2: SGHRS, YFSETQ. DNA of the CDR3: TGCGCCAGCAGGGGCGAGGACAGACCCTACGAGCAGTACTTC. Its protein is CASRGEDRPYEQYF.

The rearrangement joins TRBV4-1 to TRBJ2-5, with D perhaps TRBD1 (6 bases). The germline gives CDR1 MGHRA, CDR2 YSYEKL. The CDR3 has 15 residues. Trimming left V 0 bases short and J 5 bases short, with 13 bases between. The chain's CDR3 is CASSQDFGGWETQYF. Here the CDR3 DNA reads TGCGCCAGCAGCCAAGATTTTGGGGGCTGGGAGACCCAGTACTTC.

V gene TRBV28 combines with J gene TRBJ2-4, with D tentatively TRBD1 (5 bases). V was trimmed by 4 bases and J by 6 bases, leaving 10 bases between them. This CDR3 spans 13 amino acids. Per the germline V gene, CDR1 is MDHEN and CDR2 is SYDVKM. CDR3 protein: CASSSGPPNIQYF. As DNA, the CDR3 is TGTGCCAGCAGTTCAGGGCCACCAAACATTCAGTACTTC. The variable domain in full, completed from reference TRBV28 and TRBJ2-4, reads DVKVTQSSRYLVKRTGEKVFLECVQDMDHENMFWYRQDPGLGLRLIYFSYDVKMKEKGDIPEGYSVSREKKERFSLILESASTNQTSMYLCASSSGPPNIQYFGAGTRLSVL.

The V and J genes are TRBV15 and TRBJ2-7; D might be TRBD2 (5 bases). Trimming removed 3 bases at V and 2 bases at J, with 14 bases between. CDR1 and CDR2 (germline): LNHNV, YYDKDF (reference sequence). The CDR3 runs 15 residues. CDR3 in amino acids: CATSSERRGTYEQYF. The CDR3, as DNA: TGTGCCACCAGCAGTGAACGTCGGGGTACCTACGAGCAGTACTTC.

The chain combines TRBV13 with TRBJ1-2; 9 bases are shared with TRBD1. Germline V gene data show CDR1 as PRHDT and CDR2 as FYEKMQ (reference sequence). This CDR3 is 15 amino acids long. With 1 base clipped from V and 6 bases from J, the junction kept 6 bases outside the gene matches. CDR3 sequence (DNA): TGTGCCAGCAGCTTAGCGGGACAGGGTGTTCATGGCTACACCTTC. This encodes CASSLAGQGVHGYTF.

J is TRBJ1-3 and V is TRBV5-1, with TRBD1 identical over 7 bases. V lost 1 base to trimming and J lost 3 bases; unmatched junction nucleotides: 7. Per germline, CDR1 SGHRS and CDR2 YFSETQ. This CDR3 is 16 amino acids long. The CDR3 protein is CASSLQTGTDGNTIYF. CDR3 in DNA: TGCGCCAGCAGCTTGCAAACCGGGACAGATGGAAACACCATATATTTT.

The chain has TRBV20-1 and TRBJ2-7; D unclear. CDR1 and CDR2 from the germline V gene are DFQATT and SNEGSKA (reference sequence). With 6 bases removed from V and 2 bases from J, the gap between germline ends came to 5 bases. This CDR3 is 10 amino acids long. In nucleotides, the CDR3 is TGCAGTGCCGGGCCCTACGAGCAGTACTTC. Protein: CSAGPYEQYF.

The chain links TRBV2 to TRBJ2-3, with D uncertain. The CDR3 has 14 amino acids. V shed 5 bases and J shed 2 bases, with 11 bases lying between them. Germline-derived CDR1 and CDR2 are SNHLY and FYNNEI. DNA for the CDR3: TGTGCCAGCAGTCTACTGGGATCCACAGATACGCAGTATTTT. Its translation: CASSLLGSTDTQYF.

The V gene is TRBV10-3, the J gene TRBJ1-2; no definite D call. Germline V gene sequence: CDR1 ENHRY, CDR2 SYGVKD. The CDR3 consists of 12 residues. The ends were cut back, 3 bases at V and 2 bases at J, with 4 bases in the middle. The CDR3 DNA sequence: TGTGCCATCAGTGACAACAACTATGGCTACACCTTC. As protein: CAISDNNYGYTF.

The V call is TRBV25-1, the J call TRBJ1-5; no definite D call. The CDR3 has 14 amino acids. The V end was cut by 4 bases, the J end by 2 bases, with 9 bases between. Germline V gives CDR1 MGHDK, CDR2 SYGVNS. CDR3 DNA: TGTGCCAGCAGTGGGGTGGCGGGCAATCAGCCCCAGCATTTT. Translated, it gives CASSGVAGNQPQHF.

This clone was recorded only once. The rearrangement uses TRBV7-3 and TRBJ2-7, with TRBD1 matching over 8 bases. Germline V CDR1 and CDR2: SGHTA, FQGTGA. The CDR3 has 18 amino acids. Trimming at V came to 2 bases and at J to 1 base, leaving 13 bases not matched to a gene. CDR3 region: CASSLVRRTGISSYEQYF. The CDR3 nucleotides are TGTGCCAGCAGCTTAGTAAGGCGGACAGGGATCTCATCCTACGAGCAGTACTTC.

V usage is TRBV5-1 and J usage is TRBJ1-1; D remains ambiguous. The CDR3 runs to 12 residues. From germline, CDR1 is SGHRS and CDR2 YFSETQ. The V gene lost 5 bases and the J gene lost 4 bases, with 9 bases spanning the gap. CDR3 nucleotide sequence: TGCGCCAGCAGGTCCCCGGGCACTGAAGCTTTCTTT. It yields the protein CASRSPGTEAFF.

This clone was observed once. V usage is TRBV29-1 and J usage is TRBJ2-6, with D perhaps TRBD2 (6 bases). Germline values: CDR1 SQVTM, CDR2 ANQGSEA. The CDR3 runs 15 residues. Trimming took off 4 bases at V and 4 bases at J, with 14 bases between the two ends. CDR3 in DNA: TGCAGCGTTGGAGGGGCGGGGCTCGGGGCCAACGTCCTGACTTTC. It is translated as CSVGGAGLGANVLTF.

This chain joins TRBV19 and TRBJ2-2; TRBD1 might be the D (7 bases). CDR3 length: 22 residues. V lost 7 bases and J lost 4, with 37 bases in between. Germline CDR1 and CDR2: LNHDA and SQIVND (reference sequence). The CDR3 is CASIHPRKTPSGGGEGTGELFF. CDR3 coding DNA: TGTGCCAGTATTCACCCCAGAAAGACGCCGAGCGGAGGGGGCGAGGGCACCGGGGAGCTGTTTTTT.